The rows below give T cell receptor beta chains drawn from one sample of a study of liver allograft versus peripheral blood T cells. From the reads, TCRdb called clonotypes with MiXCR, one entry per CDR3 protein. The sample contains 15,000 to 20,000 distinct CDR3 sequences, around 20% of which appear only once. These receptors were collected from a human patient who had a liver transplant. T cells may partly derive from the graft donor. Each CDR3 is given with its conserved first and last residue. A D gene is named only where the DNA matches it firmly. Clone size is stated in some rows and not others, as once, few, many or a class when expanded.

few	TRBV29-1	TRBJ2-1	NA	TGCAGCGCAATGGACATAAACAATGAGCAGTTCTTC	CSAMDINNEQFF
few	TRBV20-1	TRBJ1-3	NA	TGCAGTGCTAGAGATCCGCGAAACACCATATATTTT	CSARDPRNTIYF
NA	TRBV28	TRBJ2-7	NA	TGTGCCAGCTTCACGCTGGGATCCTCCTACGAGCAGTACTTC	CASFTLGSSYEQYF
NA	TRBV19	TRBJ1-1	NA	TGTGCCAGTAATCGGGGGGGGTACACTGAAGCTTTCTTT	CASNRGGYTEAFF
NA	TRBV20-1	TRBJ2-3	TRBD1	TGCAGTGCTAGCCCCCGGGACAGTATCACAGATACGCAGTATTTT	CSASPRDSITDTQYF
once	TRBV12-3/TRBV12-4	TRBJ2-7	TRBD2	TGTGCCAGCACCCGGGGGAGGGCTAACACCTACGAGCAGTACTTC	CASTRGRANTYEQYF
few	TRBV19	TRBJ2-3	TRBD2	TGTGCCAGTAGGCGATCCGGAGCGGGAGAATCAGATACGCAGTATTTT	CASRRSGAGESDTQYF
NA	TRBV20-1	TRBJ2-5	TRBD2	TGCAGTGCTAGAACCGGACTAGTAAGCCAAGAGACCCAGTACTTC	CSARTGLVSQETQYF
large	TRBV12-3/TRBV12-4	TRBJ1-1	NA	TGTGCCAGCAGTTTCAAGGTGAACACTGAAGCTTTCTTT	CASSFKVNTEAFF
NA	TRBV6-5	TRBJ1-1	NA	TGTGCCAGCAGTTTGGCAGTTACACTGAACACTGAAGCTTTCTTT	CASSLAVTLNTEAFF
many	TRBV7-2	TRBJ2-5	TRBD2	TGTGCCAGCAGCCCCCCCCCCGGGACTAGCGGAATCCAAGAGACCCAGTACTTC	CASSPPPGTSGIQETQYF
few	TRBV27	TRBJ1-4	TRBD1	TGTGCCAGCAGGGACTGGGGACAGGGGGCGGGAGCCGAAAAACTGTTTTTT	CASRDWGQGAGAEKLFF
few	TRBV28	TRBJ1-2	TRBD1	TGTGCCAGCAGTTTTGAGGGGGCGCGGGGCTACACCTTC	CASSFEGARGYTF
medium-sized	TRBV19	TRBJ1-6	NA	TGTGCCAGTAGTACGACAGGTCCGCGGGGTAATTCACCCCTCCACTTT	CASSTTGPRGNSPLHF
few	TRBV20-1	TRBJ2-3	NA	TGCAGTGCTGGAAGTTACATCCAGGATACGCAGTATTTT	CSAGSYIQDTQYF
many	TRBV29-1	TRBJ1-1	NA	TGCAGCGCGTCGGCAGGGTGGGGCATGAACACTGAAGCTTTCTTT	CSASAGWGMNTEAFF
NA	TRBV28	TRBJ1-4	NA	TGTGCCAGCAGTTTGGGGGGGGGGGCCATTCTTCTGTTTTTT	CASSLGGGAILLFF
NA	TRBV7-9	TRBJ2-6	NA	TGTGCCAGCAGCTACCCAGGAATCTCTGGGGCCAACGTCCTGACTTTC	CASSYPGISGANVLTF
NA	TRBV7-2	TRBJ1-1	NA	TGTGCCTGCAGCTTAGGAGGCTGGAACACTGAAGCTTTCTTT	CACSLGGWNTEAFF
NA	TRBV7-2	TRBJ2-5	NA	TGTGCCAGCAGCTTTGGGGGAAGGGAGACCCAGTACTTC	CASSFGGRETQYF
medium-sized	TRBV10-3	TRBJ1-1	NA	TGTGCCATCAGTGAGTCTGGGGGACAGAACACTGAAGCTTTCTTT	CAISESGGQNTEAFF
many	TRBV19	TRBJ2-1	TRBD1	TGTGCCAGTAGTATGGGGGACAGACACAATGAGCAGTTCTTC	CASSMGDRHNEQFF
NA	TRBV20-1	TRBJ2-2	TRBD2	TGCAGTGCTAAGGAACTAGCGGCCACCGGGGAGCTGTTTTTT	CSAKELAATGELFF
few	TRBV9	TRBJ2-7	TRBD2	TGTGCCAGCAGCGTAGGCGGGGGGGACTCCTACGAGCAGTACTTC	CASSVGGGDSYEQYF
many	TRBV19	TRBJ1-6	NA	TGTGCCAGTAGTCGCCTCTCGACGGAGTCCTCTAATTCACCCCTCCACTTT	CASSRLSTESSNSPLHF
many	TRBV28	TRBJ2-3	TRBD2	TGTGCCAGCAGTATCACTAGCGCAGATACGCAGTATTTT	CASSITSADTQYF
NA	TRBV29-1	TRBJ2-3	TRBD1	TGCAGCGGACAGGGGGCGCCTGGAGATACGCAGTATTTT	CSGQGAPGDTQYF
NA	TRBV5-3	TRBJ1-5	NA	TGTGCCAGAAGCTTGAATGAAACGGGGGGCGAGAATCGCAATCAGCCCCAGCATTTT	CARSLNETGGENRNQPQHF
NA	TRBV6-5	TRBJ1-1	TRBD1	TGTGCCAGCAATCGACAGGGAAACACTGAAGCTTTCTTT	CASNRQGNTEAFF
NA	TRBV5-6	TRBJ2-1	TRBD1	TGTGCCAGTACCAGGGGGCTCAGCTCCTACAATGAGCAGTTCTTC	CASTRGLSSYNEQFF
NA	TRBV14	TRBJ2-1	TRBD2	TGTGCCAGCAGCCAAGGCCGCGCTAGCGGGAGAGGGACCTACAATGAGCAGTTCTTC	CASSQGRASGRGTYNEQFF
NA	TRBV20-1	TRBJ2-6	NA	TGCAGTGCTAATGACAACTCTGGGGCCAACGTCCTGACTTTC	CSANDNSGANVLTF
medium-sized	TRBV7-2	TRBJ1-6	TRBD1	TGTGCCAGCAGCTTATCTTTCTCTCCGGGACAGGGGAATTCACCCCTCCACTTT	CASSLSFSPGQGNSPLHF
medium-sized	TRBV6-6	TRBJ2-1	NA	TGTGCCAGCAGTTACCCCCGTCGACAGGGCGGGGATGAGCAGTTCTTC	CASSYPRRQGGDEQFF
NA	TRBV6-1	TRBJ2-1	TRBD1	TGTGCCAGCAGTCTCACAGGGGGCTTTACCTACAATGAGCAGTTCTTC	CASSLTGGFTYNEQFF
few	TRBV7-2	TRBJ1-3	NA	TGTGCCAGCAGCTTAGCTGCGTCGGGCTCTGGAAACACCATATATTTT	CASSLAASGSGNTIYF
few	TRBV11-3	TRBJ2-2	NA	TGTGCCAGCAGCTTAATCGGTCCCCCGCTGTTTTTT	CASSLIGPPLFF
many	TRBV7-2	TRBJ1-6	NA	TGTGCCAGCAGCCGCAGACAGGATTATAATTCACCCCTCCACTTT	CASSRRQDYNSPLHF
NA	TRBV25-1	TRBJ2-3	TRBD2	TGTGCCAGCAGTGCTAGCGGGAGGGCCACCGGAGATACGCAGTATTTT	CASSASGRATGDTQYF
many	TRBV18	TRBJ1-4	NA	TGTGCCAGCTCACCGGGGAGTGCGGGGGAAAAACTGTTTTTT	CASSPGSAGEKLFF
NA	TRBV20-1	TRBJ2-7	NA	TGCAGTGCTAGCGGGGTGTCGCGGGGATCCTACGAGCAGTACTTC	CSASGVSRGSYEQYF
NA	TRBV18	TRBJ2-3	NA	TGTGCCAGCTCACCGACGGCCCGCACAGATACGCAGTATTTT	CASSPTARTDTQYF
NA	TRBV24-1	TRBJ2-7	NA	TGTGCCACCAGTGACGGGTACGAGCAGTACTTC	CATSDGYEQYF
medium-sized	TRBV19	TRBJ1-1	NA	TGTGCCAGTAGCATCCTCCAGGGGAAGGGCACTGAAGCTTTCTTT	CASSILQGKGTEAFF
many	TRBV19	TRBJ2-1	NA	TGTGCCAGTAGTAGGAACAATGAGCAGTTCTTC	CASSRNNEQFF
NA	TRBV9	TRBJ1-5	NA	TGTGCCAGCAGCCCATTGGGGGGATCTGGGGAGCCCCAGCATTTT	CASSPLGGSGEPQHF
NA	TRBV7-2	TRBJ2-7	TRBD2	TGTGCCAGCAGCCGTGCGGGGACTAGCGAGCCCTCCTACGAGCAGTACTTC	CASSRAGTSEPSYEQYF
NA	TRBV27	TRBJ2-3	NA	TGTGCCAGCAGTCCTCTGAATCGCTTGAATACGCAGTATTTT	CASSPLNRLNTQYF
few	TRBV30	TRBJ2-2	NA	TGTGCCTGGAATCGGGACTTCGACACCGGGGAGCTGTTTTTT	CAWNRDFDTGELFF
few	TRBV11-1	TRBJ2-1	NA	TGTGCCAGCAGCTTAGTGTTTGCCAGCTCCTACAATGAGCAGTTCTTC	CASSLVFASSYNEQFF
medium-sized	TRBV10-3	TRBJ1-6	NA	TGTGCCATCAGTGAGGTCAGGGGAGGATCACCCCTCCACTTT	CAISEVRGGSPLHF
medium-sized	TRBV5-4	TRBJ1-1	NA	TGTGCCAGCAGCTTTTATCACATGAACACTGAAGCTTTCTTT	CASSFYHMNTEAFF
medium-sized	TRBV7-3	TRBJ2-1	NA	TGTGCCAGCAGCTTAGAAGGACCGCCTAACCACAATGAGCAGTTCTTC	CASSLEGPPNHNEQFF
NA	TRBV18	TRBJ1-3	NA	TGTGCCAGCTCACCACCAGGAAGCTCTGGAAACACCATATATTTT	CASSPPGSSGNTIYF
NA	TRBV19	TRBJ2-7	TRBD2	TGTGCCAGCCGGGGAGGGCACGAGCAGTACTTC	CASRGGHEQYF
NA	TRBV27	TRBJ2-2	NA	TGTGCCAGCAGTTTACTCCCCCCCCGGGGGACCGGGGAGCTGTTTTTT	CASSLLPPRGTGELFF
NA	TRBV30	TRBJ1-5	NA	TGTGCCTGGAGCGGGGATCCCAATCAGCCCCAGCATTTT	CAWSGDPNQPQHF
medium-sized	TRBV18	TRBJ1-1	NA	TGTGCCAGCTCACCACGAGCAGGGAGGGACACTGAAGCTTTCTTT	CASSPRAGRDTEAFF
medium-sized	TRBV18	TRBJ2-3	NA	TGTGCCAGCTCACCAGTGGATACGCAGTATTTT	CASSPVDTQYF